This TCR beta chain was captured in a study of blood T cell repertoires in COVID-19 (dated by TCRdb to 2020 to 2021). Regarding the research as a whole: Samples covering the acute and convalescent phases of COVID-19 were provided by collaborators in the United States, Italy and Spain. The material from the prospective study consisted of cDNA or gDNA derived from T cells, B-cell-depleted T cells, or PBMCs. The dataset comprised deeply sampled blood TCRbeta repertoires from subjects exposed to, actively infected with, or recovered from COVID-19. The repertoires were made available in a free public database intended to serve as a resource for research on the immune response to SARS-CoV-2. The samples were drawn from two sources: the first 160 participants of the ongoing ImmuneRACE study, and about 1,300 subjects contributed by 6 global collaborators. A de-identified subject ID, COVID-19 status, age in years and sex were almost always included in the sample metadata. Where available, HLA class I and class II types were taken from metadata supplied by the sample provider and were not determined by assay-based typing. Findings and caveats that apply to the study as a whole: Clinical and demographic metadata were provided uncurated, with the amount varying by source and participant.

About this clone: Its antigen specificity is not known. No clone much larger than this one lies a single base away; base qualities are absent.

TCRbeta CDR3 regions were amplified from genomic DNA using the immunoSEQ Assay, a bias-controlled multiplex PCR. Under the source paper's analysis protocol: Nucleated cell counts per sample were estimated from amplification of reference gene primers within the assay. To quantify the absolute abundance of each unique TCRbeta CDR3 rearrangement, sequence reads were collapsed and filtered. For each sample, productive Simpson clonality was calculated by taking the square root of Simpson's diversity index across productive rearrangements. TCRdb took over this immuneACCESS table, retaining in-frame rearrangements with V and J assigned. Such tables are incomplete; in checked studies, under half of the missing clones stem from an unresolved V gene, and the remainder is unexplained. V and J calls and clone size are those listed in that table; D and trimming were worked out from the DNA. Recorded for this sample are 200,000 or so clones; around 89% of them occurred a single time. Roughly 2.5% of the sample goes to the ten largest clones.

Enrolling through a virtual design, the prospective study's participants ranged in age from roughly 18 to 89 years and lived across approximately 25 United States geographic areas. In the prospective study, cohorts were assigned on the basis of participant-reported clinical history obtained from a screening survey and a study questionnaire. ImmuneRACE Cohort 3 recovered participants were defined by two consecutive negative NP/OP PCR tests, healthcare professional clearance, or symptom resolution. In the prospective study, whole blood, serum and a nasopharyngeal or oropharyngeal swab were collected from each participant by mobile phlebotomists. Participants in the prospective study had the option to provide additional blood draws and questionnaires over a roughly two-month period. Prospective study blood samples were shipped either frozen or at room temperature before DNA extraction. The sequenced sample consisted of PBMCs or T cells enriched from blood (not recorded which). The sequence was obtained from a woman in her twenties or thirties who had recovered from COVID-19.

The CDR3: CATSRDRGAGGELFF. The DNA sequence follows: TGTGCCACCAGCAGAGATCGGGGGGCCGGCGGGGAGCTGTTTTTT. Recombination linked TRBV15 to TRBJ2-2; TRBD2 could be the D gene, as 7 bases match. V is pared back by 0 bases and J by 7 bases, with 12 bases lying between the germline termini. The germline V gene (reference sequence) supplies CDR1 LNHNV and CDR2 YYDKDF. Taken from cysteine to phenylalanine, the CDR3 has 15 residues. The entry retains the CDR3 DNA only, 45 bases that are in frame from base 1.